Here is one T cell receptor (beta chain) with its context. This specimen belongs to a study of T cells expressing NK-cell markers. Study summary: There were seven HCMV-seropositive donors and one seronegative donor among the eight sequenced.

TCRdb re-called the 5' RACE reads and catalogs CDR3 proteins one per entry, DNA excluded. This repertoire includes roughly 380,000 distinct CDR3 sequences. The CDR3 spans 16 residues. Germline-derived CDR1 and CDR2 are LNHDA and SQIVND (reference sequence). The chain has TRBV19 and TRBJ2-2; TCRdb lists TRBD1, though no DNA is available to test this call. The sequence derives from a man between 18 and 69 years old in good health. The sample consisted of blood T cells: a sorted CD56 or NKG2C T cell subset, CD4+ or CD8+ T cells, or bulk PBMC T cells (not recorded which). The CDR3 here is CASLHRGRVNTGELFF.